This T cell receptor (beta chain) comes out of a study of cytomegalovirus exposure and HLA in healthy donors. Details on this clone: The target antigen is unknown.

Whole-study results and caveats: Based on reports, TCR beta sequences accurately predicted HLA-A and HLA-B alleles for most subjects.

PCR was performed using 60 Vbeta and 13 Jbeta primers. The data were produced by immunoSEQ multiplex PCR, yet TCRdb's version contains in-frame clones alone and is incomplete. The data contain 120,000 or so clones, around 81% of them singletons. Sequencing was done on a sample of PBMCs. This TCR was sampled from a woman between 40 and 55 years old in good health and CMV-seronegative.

The CDR3 nucleotides read TGTGCCAGCAGCGGTGCGGGCCTGGTGTGGACTGAAGCTTTCTTT. Translation: CASSGAGLVWTEAFF. The chain recombines TRBV5-6 with TRBJ1-1; D is ambiguous. This CDR3 region has 15 residues. The V gene lost 4 bases and the J gene lost 5 bases, with 18 bases spanning the gap. CDR1 and CDR2 (germline): SGHDT, YYEEEE.